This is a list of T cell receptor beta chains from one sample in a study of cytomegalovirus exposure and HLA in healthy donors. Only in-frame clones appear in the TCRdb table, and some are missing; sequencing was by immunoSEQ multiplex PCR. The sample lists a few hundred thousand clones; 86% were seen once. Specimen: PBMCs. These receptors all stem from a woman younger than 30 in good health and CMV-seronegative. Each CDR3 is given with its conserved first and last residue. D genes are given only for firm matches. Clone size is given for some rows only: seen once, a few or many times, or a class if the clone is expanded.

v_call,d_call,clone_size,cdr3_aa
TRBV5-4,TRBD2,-,CASSLSSGDNEQFF
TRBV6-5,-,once,CASGTPRYNEQFF
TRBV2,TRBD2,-,CASKKGLAGRNEQFF
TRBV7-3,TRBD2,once,CASSLKGGTRDYEQYF
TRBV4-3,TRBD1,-,CASSQDRKDRGYNEQFF
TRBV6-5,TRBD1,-,CASSAQGGDTEAFF
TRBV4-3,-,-,CASSQAGVQPQHF
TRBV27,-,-,CASSSRTGFVGTEQYF
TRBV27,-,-,CASSSRQSHYGYTF
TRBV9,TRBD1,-,CASSVQGASGNTIYF
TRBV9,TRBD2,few,CASGAGGYEQYF
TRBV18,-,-,CASSLQEAVHLIYEQYF
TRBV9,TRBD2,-,CASSVGPGLGGEQYF
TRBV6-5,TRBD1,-,CASRTLGTVGTEAFF
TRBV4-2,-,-,CASSQSGRPYEQYF
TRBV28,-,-,CASLFGEKLFF
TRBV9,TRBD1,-,CASSEPTGATSYNEQFF
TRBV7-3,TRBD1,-,CASSTGQNNEQFF
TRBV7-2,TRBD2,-,CASSPGLANYNEQFF
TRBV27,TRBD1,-,CASSTDYRGSRNTEAFF
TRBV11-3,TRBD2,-,CASSLGFTSGHNEQFF
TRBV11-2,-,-,CASSPRLDYGYTF
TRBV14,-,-,CASSRRDMYF
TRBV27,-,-,CASSHLGAAGANVLTF
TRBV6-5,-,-,CASSTLPVLDQPQHF
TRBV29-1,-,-,CSVEGQGLTDTQYF
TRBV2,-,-,CATTIGQGLAGELFF
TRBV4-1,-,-,CASSQTWASLSGNTIYF
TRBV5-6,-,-,CASSQGHYYGYTF
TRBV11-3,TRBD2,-,CASSTAGEAYEQYF
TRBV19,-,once,CASSPGPVIQDNYGYTF
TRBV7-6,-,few,CASSSMPGNQPQHF
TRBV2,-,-,CASSRETASGANVLTF
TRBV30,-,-,CAWSVPPTVGNTIYF
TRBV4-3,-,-,CASSQDGGEQFF
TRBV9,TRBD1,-,CASSVAGQGLDGYTF
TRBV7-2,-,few,CASSPFGAEAFF
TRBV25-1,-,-,CASSDSGHTGELFF
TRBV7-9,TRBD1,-,CASSLVGGGNEAFF
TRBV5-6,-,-,CASSLQGSNEKLFF
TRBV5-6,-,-,CASSLGFTGYEQYF
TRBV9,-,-,CASSQAASSYNEQFF
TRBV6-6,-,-,CASSYNDRTSYEQYF
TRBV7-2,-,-,CASSIRTEGYGYTF
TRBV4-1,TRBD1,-,CASSGPGQGATGYTF
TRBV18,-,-,CASSPRGAGYNEQFF
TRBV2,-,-,CASLQEANQPQHF
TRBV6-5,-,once,CASSHPGHYNEQFF
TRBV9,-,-,CASSYVASGTDTQYF
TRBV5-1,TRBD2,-,CASSLETSGSYEQYF
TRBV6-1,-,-,CASSRLKDQPQHF
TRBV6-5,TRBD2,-,CASRRGSGGNEQFF
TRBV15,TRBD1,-,CATSTLVSGGRYEQYF